These 2 T cell receptor beta chains share one sample of origin, sequenced in a study of blood T cells in healthy people across ages (dated by TCRdb to between 2014 and 2017). The method was 5' RACE. The listed sequencing device is Illumina HiSeq 2500. A second PCR of roughly 6 to 11 cycles was run with a J-beta primer mix and a sample-barcoded 5' primer. Clones were called with MiXCR by TCRdb after fastp trimmed the public reads at Q25, and only in-frame beta chains were retained. Each CDR3 protein appears once, grouped with its most common genes and DNA. The sample includes some 1.7 million distinct CDR3 sequences, with 28% observed a single time. The ten largest clones represent 7.7% of the sample. The sequencing input was blood. The receptors originated from a woman aged 25-40 years in good health.

J is TRBJ2-3 and V is TRBV19, with 9 bases lining up with TRBD1. The CDR3 is 13 residues long. V gave up 7 bases and J gave up 4 bases; unmatched junction bases: 3. Germline V gene sequence: CDR1 LNHDA, CDR2 SQIVND (reference sequence). The CDR3 DNA follows: TGTGCCAGTACGCGGACAGGGGCAGATACGCAGTATTTT. It specifies CASTRTGADTQYF.

The chain recombines TRBV6-5 with TRBJ2-5, with D perhaps TRBD1 (6 bases). Trimming shortened V by 0 bases and J by 11 bases, and 13 bases separated the two germline ends. CDR3 size: 13 residues. Germline loops: CDR1 MNHEY, CDR2 SVGAGI. The DNA for the CDR3 is TGTGCCAGCAGTTACTCGAGGTCCCAGGGGCAGTACTTC. Its translation: CASSYSRSQGQYF.